This T cell receptor (beta chain) was identified during a study of blood T cell repertoires in COVID-19. In the study overall: Samples of COVID-19 (acute and convalescent) were obtained from the United States, Italy and Spain. PBMCs, B-cell-depleted T cells, or T cells provided the cDNA or gDNA that made up the material.

Source study methods: Reference gene primer amplification gave nucleated cell count estimates. The table came from immunoSEQ multiplex PCR; TCRdb's copy has only in-frame clones and leaves some out. V, J and clone size reflect that table, while D and trimming were determined from the DNA. The table records fewer than 35,000 clones, around 91% of them present only once. Germline-derived CDR1 and CDR2 are LNHDA and SQIVND (reference sequence). V shed 2 bases and J shed 1 base, with 17 bases lying between them. The CDR3 extends over 17 amino acids. Sequencing used peripheral blood. The chain links TRBV19 to TRBJ1-1; possible D gene TRBD1, 6 bases. The receptor's source is a man aged 55-75 years with active COVID-19. For the CDR3, the DNA is TGTGCCAGTAGTATAAGAGTGGCAGGGGCCTCGAACACTGAAGCTTTCTTT. It is translated as CASSIRVAGASNTEAFF.